What follows describes a single T cell receptor beta chain. Its antigen is not identified. This sample is drawn from a study of T cell repertoires in cytomegalovirus infection. TCRdb used MiXCR to reprocess the reads, holding one entry per CDR3 protein. The profile covers roughly 920,000 distinct CDR3 sequences, with less than 40% appearing a single time and over 11% taken by the ten largest. Specimen: cultured CD8+ T cells from PBMCs, collected from culture after CMV antigen stimulation. This receptor was taken from a human donor in good health (CMV status not recorded). Some clones in this sample may be carry-over from other donors' samples.

The CDR3 spells CASRGQGSDKLFF. The CDR3 DNA sequence: TGTGCCAGTAGGGGACAGGGGTCAGATAAACTGTTTTTT. The chain joins TRBV28 to TRBJ1-4, with 10 nucleotides matching TRBD1. V lost 9 bases to trimming and J lost 11 bases; unmatched junction nucleotides: 9. Germline-derived CDR1 and CDR2 are MDHEN and SYDVKM. CDR3 length: 13 residues.